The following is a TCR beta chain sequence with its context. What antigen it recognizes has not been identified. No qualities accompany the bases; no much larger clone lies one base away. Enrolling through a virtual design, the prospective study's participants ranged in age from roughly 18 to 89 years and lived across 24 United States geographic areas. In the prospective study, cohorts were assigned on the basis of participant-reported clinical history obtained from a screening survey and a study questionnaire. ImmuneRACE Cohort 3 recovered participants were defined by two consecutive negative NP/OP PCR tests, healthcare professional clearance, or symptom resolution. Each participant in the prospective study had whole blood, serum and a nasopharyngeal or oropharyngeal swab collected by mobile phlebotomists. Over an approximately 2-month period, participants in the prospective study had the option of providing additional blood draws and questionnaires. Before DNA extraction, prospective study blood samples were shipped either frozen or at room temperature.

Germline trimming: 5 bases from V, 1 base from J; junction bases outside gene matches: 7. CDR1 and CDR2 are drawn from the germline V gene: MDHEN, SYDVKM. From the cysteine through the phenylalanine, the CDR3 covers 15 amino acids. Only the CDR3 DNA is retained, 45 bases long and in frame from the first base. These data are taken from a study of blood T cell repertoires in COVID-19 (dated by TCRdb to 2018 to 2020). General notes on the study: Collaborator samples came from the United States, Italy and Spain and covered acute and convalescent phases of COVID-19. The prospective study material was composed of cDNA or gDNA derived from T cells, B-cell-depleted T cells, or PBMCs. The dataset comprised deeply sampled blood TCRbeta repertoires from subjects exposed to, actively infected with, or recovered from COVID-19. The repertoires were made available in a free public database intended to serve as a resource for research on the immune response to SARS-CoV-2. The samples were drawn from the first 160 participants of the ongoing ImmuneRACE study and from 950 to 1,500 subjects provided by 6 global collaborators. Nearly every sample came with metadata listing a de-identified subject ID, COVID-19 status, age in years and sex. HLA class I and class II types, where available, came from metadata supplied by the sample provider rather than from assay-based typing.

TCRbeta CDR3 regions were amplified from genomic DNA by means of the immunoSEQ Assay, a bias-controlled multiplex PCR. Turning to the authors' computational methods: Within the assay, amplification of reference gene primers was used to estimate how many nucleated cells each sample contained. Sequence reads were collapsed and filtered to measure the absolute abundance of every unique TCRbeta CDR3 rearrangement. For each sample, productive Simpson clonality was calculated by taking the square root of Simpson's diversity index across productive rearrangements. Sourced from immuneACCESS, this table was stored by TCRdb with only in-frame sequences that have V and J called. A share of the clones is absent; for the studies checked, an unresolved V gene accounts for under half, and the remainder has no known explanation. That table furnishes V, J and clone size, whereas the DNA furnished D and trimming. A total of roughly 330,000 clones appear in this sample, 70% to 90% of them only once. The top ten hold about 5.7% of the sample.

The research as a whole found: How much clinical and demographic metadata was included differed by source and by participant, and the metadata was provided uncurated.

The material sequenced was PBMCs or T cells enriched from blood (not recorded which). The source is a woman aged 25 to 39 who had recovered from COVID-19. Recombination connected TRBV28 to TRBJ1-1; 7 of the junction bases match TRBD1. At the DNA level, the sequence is TGTGCCAGCAGTCCCCGGACAGGAGGGAACACTGAAGCTTTCTTT. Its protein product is CASSPRTGGNTEAFF.